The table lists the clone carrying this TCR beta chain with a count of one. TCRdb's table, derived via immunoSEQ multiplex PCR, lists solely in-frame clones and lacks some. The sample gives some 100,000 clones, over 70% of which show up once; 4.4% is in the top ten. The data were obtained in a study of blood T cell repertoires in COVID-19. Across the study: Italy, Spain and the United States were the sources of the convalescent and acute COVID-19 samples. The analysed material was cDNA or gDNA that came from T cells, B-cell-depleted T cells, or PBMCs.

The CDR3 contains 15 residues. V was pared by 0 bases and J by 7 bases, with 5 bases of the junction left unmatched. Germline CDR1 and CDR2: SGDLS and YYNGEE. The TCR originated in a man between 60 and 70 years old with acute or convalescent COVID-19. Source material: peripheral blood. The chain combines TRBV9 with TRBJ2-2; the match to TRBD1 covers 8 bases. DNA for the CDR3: TGTGCCAGCAGCGTAGGACAGGGGACGATCGGGGAGCTGTTTTTT. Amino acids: CASSVGQGTIGELFF.